Listed below are T cell receptor beta chains from one sample, sequenced in a study of blood T cell repertoires in COVID-19. Produced via immunoSEQ multiplex PCR; TCRdb's table is partial and in-frame only. The table lists 250,000 to 400,000 clones, 90% of them singletons. The sequenced sample consisted of peripheral blood. The receptors here all came from a woman aged 25 to 39 with COVID-19, enrolled during active disease. CDR3s include the opening cysteine and the closing phenylalanine or tryptophan. A D gene is named only where the DNA matches it firmly. Where a row states a size, it is once, few, many or the class of an expanded clone; other rows omit it.

clone_size	v_call	d_call	j_call	cdr3_aa	cdr3_nt
-	TRBV5-1	-	TRBJ1-4	CASSSEGGPSEKLFF	TGCGCCAGCAGCTCCGAGGGCGGTCCCTCTGAAAAACTGTTTTTT
-	TRBV27	-	TRBJ2-7	CASSSGSSYEQYF	TGTGCCAGCAGTTCCGGGAGCTCCTACGAGCAGTACTTC
-	TRBV6-5	-	TRBJ1-5	CASSYEKQPQHF	TGTGCCAGCAGTTACGAGAAACAGCCCCAGCATTTT
-	TRBV27	-	TRBJ1-4	CASSLFGEKLFF	TGTGCCAGCAGTTTATTCGGTGAAAAACTGTTTTTT
-	TRBV9	-	TRBJ1-2	CASSVVGVNPNGYTF	TGTGCCAGCAGCGTAGTAGGGGTCAATCCCAATGGCTACACCTTC
-	TRBV9	TRBD2	TRBJ2-5	CASSAGTSQESQYF	TGTGCCAGCAGCGCCGGGACTAGTCAAGAGAGCCAGTACTTC
-	TRBV4-2	TRBD2	TRBJ2-2	CASSFSGSSPNTGELFF	TGTGCCAGCAGCTTTAGCGGGAGTTCGCCGAACACCGGGGAGCTGTTTTTT
-	TRBV18	-	TRBJ2-7	CASSPAGHTYEQYF	TGTGCCAGCTCACCAGCGGGGCACACCTACGAGCAGTACTTC
-	TRBV18	TRBD1	TRBJ2-7	CASSPGQGPVEQYF	TGTGCCAGCTCACCCGGACAGGGTCCAGTCGAGCAGTACTTC
-	TRBV5-8	-	TRBJ1-1	CASSSLGGSNTEAFF	TGTGCCAGCAGCTCGTTGGGGGGGTCGAACACTGAAGCTTTCTTT
-	TRBV3-1/TRBV3-2	-	TRBJ1-1	CASSQAGAGNTEAFF	TGTGCCAGCAGCCAGGCGGGGGCAGGTAACACTGAAGCTTTCTTT
-	TRBV30	TRBD1	TRBJ1-4	CACYSTGADEKLFF	TGTGCCTGCTATTCGACAGGGGCAGATGAAAAACTGTTTTTT
-	TRBV19	TRBD1	TRBJ1-2	CASTLRGQGDYGYTF	TGTGCCAGTACCCTGAGGGGACAGGGGGACTATGGCTACACCTTC
-	TRBV29-1	TRBD2	TRBJ2-1	CSVDVSRGGNEQFF	TGCAGCGTTGACGTCTCGCGGGGGGGCAATGAGCAGTTCTTC
-	TRBV10-3	TRBD1	TRBJ2-1	CAITGESYNEQFF	TGTGCCATTACAGGGGAATCCTACAATGAGCAGTTCTTC
once	TRBV5-1	-	TRBJ1-1	CASSLSDTEAFF	TGCGCCAGCAGCTTGTCAGACACTGAAGCTTTCTTT
-	TRBV15	-	TRBJ2-1	CATSRDLWQGEHNEQFF	TGTGCCACCAGCAGAGATCTTTGGCAGGGTGAGCACAATGAGCAGTTCTTC
-	TRBV5-1	-	TRBJ1-1	CASSYSMNTEAFF	TGCGCCAGCAGCTACAGCATGAACACTGAAGCTTTCTTT
-	TRBV28	TRBD1	TRBJ1-2	CASSDPGQSYGYTF	TGTGCCAGCAGTGACCCGGGACAGAGCTATGGCTACACCTTC
-	TRBV19	-	TRBJ2-7	CASSITGNYEQYF	TGTGCCAGTAGTATAACCGGGAACTACGAGCAGTACTTC
once	TRBV11-2	TRBD2	TRBJ2-1	CASSLERELNEQFF	TGTGCCAGCAGCTTAGAGCGGGAGCTTAATGAGCAGTTCTTC
-	TRBV6-6	TRBD1	TRBJ1-3	CASRWDRSGNTIYF	TGTGCCAGCAGGTGGGACAGATCAGGAAACACCATATATTTT
-	TRBV4-1	TRBD2	TRBJ2-1	CASSQEDQREGYEQFF	TGCGCCAGCAGCCAAGAAGACCAGCGGGAGGGCTATGAGCAGTTCTTC
-	TRBV7-9	-	TRBJ1-1	CASSLPGASATEAFF	TGTGCCAGCAGCTTACCTGGAGCTTCTGCGACTGAAGCTTTCTTT
-	TRBV5-1	-	TRBJ1-1	CASSLDRDTEAFF	TGCGCCAGCAGCTTGGACAGGGACACTGAAGCTTTCTTT
-	TRBV5-1	TRBD2	TRBJ2-7	CASSLVASGSYEQYF	TGCGCCAGCAGCTTGGTGGCTAGCGGTTCCTACGAGCAGTACTTC
-	TRBV30	-	TRBJ2-7	CAWGDFYEQYF	TGTGCCTGGGGGGACTTCTACGAGCAGTACTTC
-	TRBV3-1/TRBV3-2	-	TRBJ2-3	CASSQGAGIGTDTQYF	TGTGCCAGCAGTCAAGGGGCAGGGATAGGCACAGATACGCAGTATTTT
-	TRBV5-4	-	TRBJ2-7	CASSLVQGSYEQYF	TGTGCCAGCAGCTTGGTACAGGGATCCTACGAGCAGTACTTC
-	TRBV6-5	TRBD1	TRBJ1-1	CASRGTGEAFF	TGTGCCAGCAGGGGGACAGGGGAAGCTTTCTTT
-	TRBV5-8	-	TRBJ1-1	CASSLGVARNTEAFF	TGTGCCAGCAGCTTGGGGGTAGCCAGGAACACTGAAGCTTTCTTT